Sequencing of this TCR beta chain was carried out in a study of shared clonotypes between healthy human individuals. The germline CDR1 and CDR2 sequences are MNHNS and SASEGT. Trimming pared 3 bases from V and 5 bases from J, leaving 22 bases between. The CDR3 is made up of 18 amino acids. Some clones are missing from TCRdb's copy, which holds only in-frame ones; the method was immunoSEQ multiplex PCR. This sample has about 2 million clones, with around 96% found just once. CD45RO-negative CD8 cells positively selected for CCR7 made up the naive population, which excluded terminally differentiated effector memory CD45RA+ cells.

Sequenced input: naive CD8+ T cells sorted from blood. This TCR derives from a man between 18 and 29 years old in good health. The chain combines TRBV6-1 with TRBJ1-4; D is perhaps TRBD1 (6 bases). In nucleotides, the CDR3 is TGTGCCAGCAGTGAGCACCCCTTGGACAGCCTACTGAATGAAAAACTGTTTTTT. Its protein is CASSEHPLDSLLNEKLFF.